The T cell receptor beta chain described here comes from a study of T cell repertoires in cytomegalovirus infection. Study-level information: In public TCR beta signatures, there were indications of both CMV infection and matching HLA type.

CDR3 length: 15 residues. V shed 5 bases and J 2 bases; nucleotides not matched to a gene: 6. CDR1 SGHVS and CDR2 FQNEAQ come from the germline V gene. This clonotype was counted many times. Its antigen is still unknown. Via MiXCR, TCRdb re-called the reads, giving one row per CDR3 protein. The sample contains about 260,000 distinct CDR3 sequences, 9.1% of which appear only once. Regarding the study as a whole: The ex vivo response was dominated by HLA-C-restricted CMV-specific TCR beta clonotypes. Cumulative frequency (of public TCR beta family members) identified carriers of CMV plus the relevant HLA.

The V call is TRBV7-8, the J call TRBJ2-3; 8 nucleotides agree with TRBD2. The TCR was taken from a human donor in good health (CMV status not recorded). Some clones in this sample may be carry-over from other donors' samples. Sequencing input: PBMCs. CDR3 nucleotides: TGTGCCAGCAGCCCGGGACTAGTTAACACAGATACGCAGTATTTT. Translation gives CASSPGLVNTDTQYF.